This TCR beta chain originates from a study of T cell changes during pregnancy in multiple sclerosis. Trimming removed 2 bases from V and 1 base from J, with 5 bases in between. Per germline, CDR1 MNHEY and CDR2 SVGAGI. This CDR3 is built from 14 residues. Produced via immunoSEQ multiplex PCR; TCRdb's table is partial and in-frame only. Of about 51,000 clones in the sample, around 93% were seen once. The V call is TRBV6-5, the J call TRBJ2-2; D is unclear. The sequence derives from a female donor with multiple sclerosis, enrolled in a pregnancy study. The source was peripheral blood, collected in the second trimester of pregnancy. The CDR3 loop reads CASSYDWNTGELFF. CDR3 coding DNA: TGTGCCAGCAGTTACGACTGGAACACCGGGGAGCTGTTTTTT.